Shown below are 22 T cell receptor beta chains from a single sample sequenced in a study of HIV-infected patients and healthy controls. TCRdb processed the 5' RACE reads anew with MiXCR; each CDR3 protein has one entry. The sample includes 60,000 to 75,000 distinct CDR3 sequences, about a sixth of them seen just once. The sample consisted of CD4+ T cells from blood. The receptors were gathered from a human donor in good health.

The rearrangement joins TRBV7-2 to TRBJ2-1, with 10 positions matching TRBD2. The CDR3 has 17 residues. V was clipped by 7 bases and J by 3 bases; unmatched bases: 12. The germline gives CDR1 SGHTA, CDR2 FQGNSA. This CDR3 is CASTILITSGIYNEQFF. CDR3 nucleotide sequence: TGTGCCAGCACTATCCTAATAACTAGCGGGATCTACAATGAGCAGTTCTTC.

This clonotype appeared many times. CDR3 in DNA: TGTGCCAGCTGGACAGGGGGCGGAGAGACCCAGTACTTC. Its translation is CASWTGGGETQYF. The chain has TRBV12-3 or TRBV12-4 and TRBJ2-5; 11 bases are a match to TRBD1. V lost 8 bases to trimming and J lost 4 bases; unmatched junction nucleotides: 3. This CDR3 has 13 amino acids.

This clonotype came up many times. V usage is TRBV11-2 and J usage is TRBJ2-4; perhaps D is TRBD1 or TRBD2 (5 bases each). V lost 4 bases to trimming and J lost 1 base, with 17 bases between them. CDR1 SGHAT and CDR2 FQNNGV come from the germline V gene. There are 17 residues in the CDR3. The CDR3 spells CASSSGGGSAAKNIQYF. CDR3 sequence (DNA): TGTGCCAGCAGCTCCGGTGGGGGAAGTGCGGCCAAAAACATTCAGTACTTC.

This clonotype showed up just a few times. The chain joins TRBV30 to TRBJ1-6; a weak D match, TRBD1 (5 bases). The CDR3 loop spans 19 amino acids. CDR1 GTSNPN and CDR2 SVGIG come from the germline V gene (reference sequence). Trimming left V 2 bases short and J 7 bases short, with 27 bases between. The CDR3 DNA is TGTGCCTGGAGTCCCTCCCTCCAATGGGGGGTCCTCGAAAATTCACCCCTCCACTTT. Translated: CAWSPSLQWGVLENSPLHF.

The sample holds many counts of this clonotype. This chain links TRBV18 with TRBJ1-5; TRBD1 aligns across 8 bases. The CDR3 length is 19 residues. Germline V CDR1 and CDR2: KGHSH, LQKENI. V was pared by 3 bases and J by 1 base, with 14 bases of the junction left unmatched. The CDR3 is CASSPTMATTGGSNQPQHF. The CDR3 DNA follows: TGTGCCAGCTCACCCACCATGGCAACCACAGGGGGAAGCAATCAGCCCCAGCATTTT.

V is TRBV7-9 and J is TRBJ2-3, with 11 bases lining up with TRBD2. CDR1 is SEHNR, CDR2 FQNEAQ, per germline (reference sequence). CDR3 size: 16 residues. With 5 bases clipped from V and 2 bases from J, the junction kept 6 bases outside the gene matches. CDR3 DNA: TGTGCCAGCAGCAGTACTAGCGGGAGAACCACAGATACGCAGTATTTT. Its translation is CASSSTSGRTTDTQYF.

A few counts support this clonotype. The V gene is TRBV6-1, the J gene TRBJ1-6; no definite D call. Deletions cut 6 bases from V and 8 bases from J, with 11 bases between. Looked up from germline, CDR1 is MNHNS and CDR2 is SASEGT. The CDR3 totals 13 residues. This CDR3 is CASRAEVDSPLHF. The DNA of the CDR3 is TGTGCCAGCAGGGCTGAAGTGGATTCACCCCTCCACTTT.

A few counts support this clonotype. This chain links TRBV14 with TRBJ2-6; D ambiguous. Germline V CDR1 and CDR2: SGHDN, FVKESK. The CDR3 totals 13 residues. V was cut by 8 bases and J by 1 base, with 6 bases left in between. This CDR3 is CASDESGANVLTF. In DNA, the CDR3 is TGTGCCAGCGACGAATCTGGGGCCAACGTCCTGACTTTC.

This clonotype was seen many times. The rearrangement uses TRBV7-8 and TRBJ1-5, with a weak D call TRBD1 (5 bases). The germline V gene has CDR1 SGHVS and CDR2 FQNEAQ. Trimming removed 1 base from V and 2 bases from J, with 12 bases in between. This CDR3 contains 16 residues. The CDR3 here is CASSLVRGIRNQPQHF. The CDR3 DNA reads TGTGCCAGCAGCTTAGTGAGGGGAATCCGCAATCAGCCCCAGCATTTT.

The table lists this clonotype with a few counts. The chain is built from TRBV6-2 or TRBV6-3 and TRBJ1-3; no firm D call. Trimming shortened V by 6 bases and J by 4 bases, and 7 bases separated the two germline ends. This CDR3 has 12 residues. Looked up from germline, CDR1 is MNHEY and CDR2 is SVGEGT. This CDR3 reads CASRTAGNTIYF. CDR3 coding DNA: TGTGCCAGCAGGACGGCCGGAAACACCATATATTTT.

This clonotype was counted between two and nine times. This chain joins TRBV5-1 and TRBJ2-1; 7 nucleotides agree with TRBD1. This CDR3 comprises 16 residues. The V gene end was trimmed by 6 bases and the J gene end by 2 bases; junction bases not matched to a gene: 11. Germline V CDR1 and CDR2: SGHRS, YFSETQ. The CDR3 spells CASKSEPGQTYNEQFF. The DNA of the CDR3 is TGCGCCAGCAAATCCGAACCGGGACAGACCTACAATGAGCAGTTCTTC.

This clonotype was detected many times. CDR3 sequence: CASSLQGSGELFF. DNA for the CDR3: TGTGCCAGCAGTCTACAGGGTTCCGGGGAGCTGTTTTTT. The chain combines TRBV6-2 or TRBV6-3 with TRBJ2-2; TRBD1 is a possible D gene (6 bases). CDR1 and CDR2 from the germline V gene are MNHEY and SVGEGT. Between the trimmed V and J ends, which lost 5 bases and 6 bases, there was a span of 10 bases. The CDR3 sequence is 13 residues long.

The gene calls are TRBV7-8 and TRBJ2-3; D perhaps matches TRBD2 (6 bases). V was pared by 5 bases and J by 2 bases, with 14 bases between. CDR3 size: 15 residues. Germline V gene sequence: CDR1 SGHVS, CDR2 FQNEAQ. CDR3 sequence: CASSRQEGYTDTQYF. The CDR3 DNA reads TGTGCCAGCAGCCGCCAGGAGGGTTACACAGATACGCAGTATTTT.

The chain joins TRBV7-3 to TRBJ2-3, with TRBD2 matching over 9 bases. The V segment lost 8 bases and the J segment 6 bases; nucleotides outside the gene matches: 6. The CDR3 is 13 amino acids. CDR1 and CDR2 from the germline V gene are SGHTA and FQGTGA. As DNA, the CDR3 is TGTGCCAGCGGGCGGCGGGAGGGGGATACGCAGTATTTT. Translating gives CASGRREGDTQYF.

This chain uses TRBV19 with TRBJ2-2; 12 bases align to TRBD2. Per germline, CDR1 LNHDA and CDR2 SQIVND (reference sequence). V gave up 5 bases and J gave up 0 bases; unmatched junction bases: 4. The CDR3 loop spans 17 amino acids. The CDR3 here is CASSYASGRANTGELFF. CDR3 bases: TGTGCCAGTAGTTATGCTAGCGGGAGGGCGAACACCGGGGAGCTGTTTTTT.

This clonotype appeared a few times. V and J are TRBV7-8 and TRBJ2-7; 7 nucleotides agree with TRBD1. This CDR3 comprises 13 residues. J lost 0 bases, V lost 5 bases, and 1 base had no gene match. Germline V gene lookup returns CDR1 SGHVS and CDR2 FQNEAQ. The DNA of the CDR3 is TGTGCCAGCAGCCCAGGGGGCTCCTACGAGCAGTACTTC. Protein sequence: CASSPGGSYEQYF. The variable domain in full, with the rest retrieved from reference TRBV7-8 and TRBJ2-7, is GAGVSQSPRYKVAKRGQDVALRCDPISGHVSLFWYQQALGQGPEFLTYFQNEAQLDKSGLPSDRFFAERPEGSVSTLKIQRTQQEDSAVYLCASSPGGSYEQYFGPGTRLTVT.

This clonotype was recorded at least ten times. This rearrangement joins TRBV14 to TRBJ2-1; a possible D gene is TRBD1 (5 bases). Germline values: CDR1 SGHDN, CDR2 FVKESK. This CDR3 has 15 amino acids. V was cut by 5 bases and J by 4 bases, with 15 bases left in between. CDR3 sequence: CASSKQTARYNEQFF. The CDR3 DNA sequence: TGTGCCAGCAGCAAACAGACAGCCCGATACAATGAGCAGTTCTTC.

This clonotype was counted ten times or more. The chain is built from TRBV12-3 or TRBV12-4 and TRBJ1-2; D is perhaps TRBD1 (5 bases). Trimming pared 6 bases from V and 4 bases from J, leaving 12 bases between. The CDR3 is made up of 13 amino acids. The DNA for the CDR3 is TGTGCCAGCAGCCCCTCCGGGGCCTATGGCTACACCTTC. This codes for CASSPSGAYGYTF.

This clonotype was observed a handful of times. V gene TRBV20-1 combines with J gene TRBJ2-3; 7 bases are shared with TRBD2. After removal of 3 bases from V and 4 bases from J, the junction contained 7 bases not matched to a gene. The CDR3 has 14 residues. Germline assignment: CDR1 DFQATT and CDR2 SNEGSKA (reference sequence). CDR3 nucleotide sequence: TGCAGTGCTAGTCACGGGAGGAACCCAGATACGCAGTATTTT. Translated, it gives CSASHGRNPDTQYF.

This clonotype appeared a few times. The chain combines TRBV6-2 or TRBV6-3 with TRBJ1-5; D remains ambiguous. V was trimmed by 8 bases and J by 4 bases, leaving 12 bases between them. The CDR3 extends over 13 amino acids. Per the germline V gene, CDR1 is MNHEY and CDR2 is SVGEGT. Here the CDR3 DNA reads TGTGCCAGCGGTCATCCTTTGAATCAGCCCCAGCATTTT. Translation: CASGHPLNQPQHF.

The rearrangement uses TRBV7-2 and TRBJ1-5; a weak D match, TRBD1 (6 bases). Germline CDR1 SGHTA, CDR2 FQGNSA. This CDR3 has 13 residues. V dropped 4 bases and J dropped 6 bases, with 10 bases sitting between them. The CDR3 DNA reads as TGTGCCAGCAGCTCCGACAGGCTTCAGCCCCAGCATTTT. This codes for CASSSDRLQPQHF.

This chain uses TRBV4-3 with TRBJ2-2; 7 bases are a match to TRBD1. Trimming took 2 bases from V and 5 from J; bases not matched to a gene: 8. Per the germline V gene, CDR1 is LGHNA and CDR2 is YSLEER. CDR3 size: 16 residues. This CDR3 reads CASSQNRGFGTGELFF. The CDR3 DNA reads TGCGCCAGCAGCCAAAACAGGGGATTCGGGACCGGGGAGCTGTTTTTT.